This TCR beta chain was retrieved from a study of blood T cells in healthy people across ages. Study-level points and caveats: Comparison with aged donors showed that long-lived donors had more naive CD4+ cells and higher diversity. What prevented conclusive comparison of naive and antigen-experienced cells was that PBMCs were unsorted.

Every donor gave 7.5 to 10 milliliters of peripheral blood. The CDR3 runs 16 residues. The trim removed 1 base at V and 9 bases at J, leaving 5 bases unmatched. The germline gives CDR1 SGHTA, CDR2 FQGNSA. As for this clonotype: The antigen is undetermined.

For the second PCR, which ran for about 6 to 11 cycles, a sample-barcoded 5' primer and a J-beta primer mix were used. Each TCR beta cDNA got a 12-nucleotide random molecular identifier. TCRdb passed the 5' RACE reads through MiXCR, listing each CDR3 protein once. Of about 780,000 distinct CDR3 sequences in the sample, 35% to 50% are singletons; the top ten hold 15% to 20%. Sequencing input: blood. V is TRBV7-2 and J is TRBJ2-1, with 14 bases aligning to TRBD2. The clonotype was recovered from an elderly man in good health. The CDR3 DNA reads as TGTGCCAGCAGCTTAGTAGGGACTAGCGGGAGAGCTGAGCAGTTCTTC. Residues: CASSLVGTSGRAEQFF. Using reference TRBV7-2 and TRBJ2-1 for the parts outside the CDR3, the full variable domain is GAGVSQSPSNKVTEKGKDVELRCDPISGHTALYWYRQSLGQGLEFLIYFQGNSAPDKSGLPSDRFSAERTGGSVSTLTIQRTQQEDSAVYLCASSLVGTSGRAEQFFGPGTRLTVL.